The clone carrying this T cell receptor (beta chain) was seen more than once but under ten times. Cohort allocation depended upon clinical history that participants reported. The sample belongs to a study of blood T cell repertoires in COVID-19. Across the study: T cells, B-cell-depleted T cells, or PBMCs provided the cDNA or gDNA that served as material.

Measured with immunoSEQ multiplex PCR; TCRdb has only the in-frame clones, and not every one. The repertoire includes about 150,000 clones, less than 90% of them detected once, and more than 5% sits in the top ten. V lost 4 bases and J lost 4; bases outside the gene matches: 1. The CDR3 covers 13 residues. Sequencing input: PBMCs or T cells enriched from blood (not recorded which). The chain combines TRBV12-3 or TRBV12-4 with TRBJ1-2; 9 bases line up with TRBD1. The sequence was obtained from a woman in her forties or fifties who had been exposed to COVID-19. The CDR3 loop is CASSSTGGYGYTF. CDR3 nucleotide sequence: TGTGCCAGCAGTTCGACAGGGGGCTATGGCTACACCTTC.